Following are 27 T cell receptor beta chains from one sample sequenced in a study of identical twins (dated by TCRdb to about 2016). The receptor library was made with 5' RACE. The instrument given in TCRdb is Illumina HiSeq 2000. TCRdb itself trimmed the public reads at Q25 with fastp, ran MiXCR and retained productive beta chains. Each CDR3 protein gets just one entry, which takes the most common genes and DNA from the rows behind it. The sample table contains 250,000 to 300,000 distinct CDR3 sequences; only one count was recorded for about 9% of them. The ten top clones hold 3% of the sample. A further study also used this sample, focusing on yellow fever vaccine responses in identical twins.

Material: CD8+ T cells sorted from blood. These receptor sequences come from a woman under 30 in good health.

In its sample, this clonotype was seen a few times. The chain links TRBV27 to TRBJ2-2; 10 nucleotides align to TRBD1. Trimming removed 6 bases from V and 0 bases from J; junction bases left unmatched: 4. The CDR3 totals 16 residues. In germline, CDR1 is MNHEY, CDR2 SMNVEV (reference sequence). In DNA, the CDR3 is TGTGCCAGCAGCCGAGGGACAGGGGCGAACACCGGGGAGCTGTTTTTT. It specifies CASSRGTGANTGELFF.

In its sample, this clonotype was seen many times. The chain couples TRBV21-1 to TRBJ2-3; the D call TRBD2 from the table was never checked on the DNA. TRBV21-1 corresponds to a pseudogene. The CDR3 has 17 amino acids. The CDR3 DNA reads TGTGCCAGCAGCAATTATCAGCGGGGGCCCTGCTTAGATACGCAGTATTTT. It encodes CASSNYQRGPCLDTQYF.

This clonotype came up a few times. The rearrangement joins TRBV5-6 to TRBJ2-7; 7 nucleotides line up with TRBD2. The germline V gene has CDR1 SGHDT and CDR2 YYEEEE. Trimming removed 5 bases from V and 6 bases from J; junction bases left unmatched: 11. The CDR3 has 14 amino acids. CDR3 in amino acids: CASRNPGEGFEQYF. DNA for the CDR3: TGTGCCAGCAGGAACCCGGGGGAGGGGTTCGAGCAGTACTTC.

This clonotype appeared many times. The chain is built from TRBV12-3 or TRBV12-4 and TRBJ1-2; no definite D call. The V end lost 6 bases, the J end lost 6 bases, and 17 bases lay between the germline ends. The CDR3 totals 14 residues. CDR3 sequence reads: CASSSPFRVDGYTF. CDR3 in DNA: TGTGCCAGCAGCTCCCCTTTCCGAGTGGATGGCTACACCTTC.

This clonotype was counted at least ten times. The chain carries TRBV7-8 and TRBJ1-5; D ambiguous. The CDR3 sequence is 17 residues long. V was trimmed by 5 bases and J by 1 base, leaving 18 bases between them. Germline CDR1 SGHVS, CDR2 FQNEAQ. The CDR3 loop is CASSDRFNRESNQPQHF. As DNA, the CDR3 is TGTGCCAGCAGCGATCGCTTTAATCGGGAGAGCAATCAGCCCCAGCATTTT. The full variable domain, rest sourced from reference TRBV7-8 and TRBJ1-5, is GAGVSQSPRYKVAKRGQDVALRCDPISGHVSLFWYQQALGQGPEFLTYFQNEAQLDKSGLPSDRFFAERPEGSVSTLKIQRTQQEDSAVYLCASSDRFNRESNQPQHFGDGTRLSIL.

This clonotype was seen a handful of times. The rearrangement links TRBV27 to TRBJ2-7; D is unclear. The length of the CDR3 is 15 residues. CDR1 is MNHEY and CDR2 is SMNVEV in the germline V gene (reference sequence). V gave up 5 bases and J gave up 3 bases, with 17 bases separating them. In DNA form, the CDR3 reads TGTGCCAGCAGTCTAATCTGGGCGAAGGGCTACGAGCAGTACTTC. Translating it yields CASSLIWAKGYEQYF.

In this sample, this clonotype turned up many times. The V and J genes are TRBV4-3 and TRBJ2-7, with 7 bases that match TRBD2. This CDR3 contains 14 residues. J lost 5 bases, V lost 3 bases, and 7 bases had no gene match. Germline-derived CDR1 and CDR2 are LGHNA and YSLEER. In DNA form, the CDR3 reads TGCGCCAGCAGCCAGTACGGGGGGAGGGACGAGCAGTACTTC. Its translation: CASSQYGGRDEQYF.

J is TRBJ2-7 and V is TRBV11-2; D unclear. Germline CDR1 SGHAT, CDR2 FQNNGV. The V end was cut by 2 bases, the J end by 3 bases, with 11 bases between. There are 14 residues in the CDR3. The DNA for the CDR3 is TGTGCCAGCAGCTTACAACAGATACGCTACGAGCAGTACTTC. Amino acids: CASSLQQIRYEQYF.

In this sample, this clonotype turned up many times. V gene TRBV20-1 combines with J gene TRBJ1-1; possibly TRBD1 for D (6 bases). V was cut by 7 bases and J by 5 bases, with 17 bases left in between. The CDR3 length is 13 residues. Germline assignment: CDR1 DFQATT and CDR2 SNEGSKA (reference sequence). The CDR3 sequence is CSGKSQGGTEAFF. The CDR3 DNA reads TGCAGTGGAAAATCACAGGGAGGAACTGAAGCTTTCTTT.

This clonotype was seen repeatedly, ten times or more. The V call is TRBV25-1, the J call TRBJ2-2; D gene unclear. Germline V gene sequence: CDR1 MGHDK, CDR2 SYGVNS. This CDR3 is built from 13 residues. V was clipped by 3 bases and J by 3 bases, with 5 bases between them. CDR3 nucleotides: TGTGCCAGCAGTGACCCATACACCGGGGAGCTGTTTTTT. This encodes CASSDPYTGELFF.

This clonotype was found a few times. The V and J genes are TRBV29-1 and TRBJ2-4; tentatively, D is TRBD1 (5 bases). Deletions cut 7 bases from V and 3 bases from J, with 19 bases between. The germline V gene encodes CDR1 SQVTM and CDR2 ANQGSEA. This CDR3 contains 15 residues. In DNA form, the CDR3 reads TGCAGCGCCATTATTAGGGGCTTTGGCAAAAACATTCAGTACTTC. As protein: CSAIIRGFGKNIQYF.

This rearrangement joins TRBV29-1 to TRBJ2-3; D unclear. The CDR3 loop spans 10 amino acids. Trimming shortened V by 7 bases and J by 6 bases, and 8 bases separated the two germline ends. Germline V gives CDR1 SQVTM, CDR2 ANQGSEA. The CDR3 loop is CSDLRDTQYF. CDR3 DNA: TGCAGCGATCTAAGGGATACGCAGTATTTT.

This clonotype was counted ten times or more. This chain connects TRBV12-3 or TRBV12-4 to TRBJ1-5; D remains unclear. This CDR3 spans 14 amino acids. V lost 3 bases to trimming and J lost 1 base, with 7 bases between them. CDR3 protein: CASSFRDSNQPQHF. The CDR3 DNA is TGTGCCAGCAGTTTTCGTGACAGCAATCAGCCCCAGCATTTT.

This clonotype was seen a few times. The chain joins TRBV20-1 to TRBJ2-2; D ambiguous. V lost 0 bases and J lost 0, with 8 bases in between. Germline CDR1 is DFQATT and CDR2 is SNEGSKA (reference sequence). The CDR3 is 15 amino acids. CDR3 loop: CSAREGQTNTGELFF. CDR3 coding DNA: TGCAGTGCTAGAGAGGGCCAGACGAACACCGGGGAGCTGTTTTTT.

This clonotype has ten or more counts. The rearrangement joins TRBV7-9 to TRBJ1-3; a weak D match, TRBD1 (6 bases). The CDR3 has 14 residues. The V gene lost 4 bases and the J gene lost 0 bases, with 7 bases spanning the gap. CDR1 and CDR2 (germline): SEHNR, FQNEAQ (reference sequence). CDR3 region: CASSSDSSGNTIYF. As DNA, the CDR3 is TGTGCCAGCAGCTCGGACAGCTCTGGAAACACCATATATTTT.

Many counts were recorded for this clonotype. V gene TRBV11-2 combines with J gene TRBJ2-1; tentatively, D is TRBD2 (6 bases). This CDR3 region has 15 residues. CDR1 is SGHAT and CDR2 is FQNNGV in the germline V gene. The V end lost 7 bases, the J end lost 6 bases, and 19 bases lay between the germline ends. CDR3 region: CASTSEGIGSNEQFF. The DNA for the CDR3 is TGTGCCAGCACCTCCGAGGGTATCGGGAGCAATGAGCAGTTCTTC.

V is TRBV5-1 and J is TRBJ2-1, with 7 bases aligning to TRBD1. Germline V gene sequence: CDR1 SGHRS, CDR2 YFSETQ. J gave up 6 bases and V 0 bases, and 3 bases lay outside the gene matches. This CDR3 comprises 14 residues. CDR3 nucleotide sequence: TGCGCCAGCAGCTTGGGGGCAGGGGGCAATGAGCAGTTCTTC. Translating gives CASSLGAGGNEQFF.

This clonotype was counted a few times. The chain employs TRBV29-1 and TRBJ2-7; D uncertain. CDR3 length equals 13 residues. Germline V CDR1 and CDR2: SQVTM, ANQGSEA. V was clipped by 8 bases and J by 1 base, with 15 bases between them. DNA for the CDR3: TGCAGCCACCGTTCTAGGGATTCCTACGAGCAGTACTTC. Protein: CSHRSRDSYEQYF.

Points on this clonotype: Possible read error: a much larger clone is one base away. Since the CDR3 does not end with the conserved phenylalanine or tryptophan, this likely comes from a read error. The V gene is TRBV20-1, the J gene TRBJ2-7, with unresolved D. This CDR3 comprises 13 residues. Germline CDR1 DFQATT, CDR2 SNEGSKA (reference sequence). The V and J ends lost 0 bases and 5 bases respectively, with 11 bases between them. In DNA, the CDR3 is TGCAGTGCTAGAGATGTGGTAAGGGACGAGCAGTACCTC. This codes for CSARDVVRDEQYL.

Only a few counts were recorded for this clonotype. The chain employs TRBV10-3 and TRBJ2-2, with 14 bases that match TRBD2. CDR1 and CDR2 (germline): ENHRY, SYGVKD. CDR3 length: 20 residues. The V gene end was trimmed by 6 bases and the J gene end by 1 base; junction bases not matched to a gene: 13. The CDR3 DNA reads TGTGCCATCAGGGGACTAGCGGGGGCCAAACCCGATAAGAACACCGGGGAGCTGTTTTTT. Protein sequence: CAIRGLAGAKPDKNTGELFF.

This clonotype was counted between two and nine times. This rearrangement joins TRBV15 to TRBJ2-7; 9 nucleotides match TRBD2. The length of the CDR3 is 16 residues. From germline, CDR1 is LNHNV and CDR2 YYDKDF (reference sequence). The J segment lost 3 bases and the V segment lost 8 bases, leaving 14 bases of the junction unmatched. The CDR3 reads CATGMAGGTPDYEQYF. CDR3 coding DNA: TGTGCCACCGGGATGGCGGGGGGGACGCCCGACTACGAGCAGTACTTC.

In this sample, this clonotype turned up many times. The rearrangement joins TRBV6-4 to TRBJ2-3, with D maybe TRBD1 (5 bases). The germline gives CDR1 MRHNA, CDR2 SNTAGT. The CDR3 runs 16 residues. Deletions cut 6 bases from V and 0 bases from J, with 16 bases between. The CDR3 DNA sequence: TGTGCCAGCAGCGACAGCGCGACCGGTAGCACAGATACGCAGTATTTT. Translation gives CASSDSATGSTDTQYF.

The rearrangement links TRBV7-9 to TRBJ1-1; D is undetermined. V lost 5 bases and J 11 bases, leaving 24 bases between the germline ends. The CDR3 spans 15 residues. Germline V gene sequence: CDR1 SEHNR, CDR2 FQNEAQ (reference sequence). CDR3 in amino acids: CASSHAPGSRPEAFF. Written as DNA, the CDR3 is TGTGCCAGCAGCCACGCGCCCGGCAGTCGGCCCGAGGCTTTCTTT.

This clonotype appeared many times. V usage is TRBV2 and J usage is TRBJ2-7; TRBD2 matches 10 bases. The CDR3 extends over 13 amino acids. Germline values: CDR1 SNHLY, CDR2 FYNNEI. Trimming at V came to 8 bases and at J to 7 bases, leaving 8 bases not matched to a gene. CDR3 sequence (DNA): TGTGCCAGCCAGGGGCTAGCGGGGGTTGAGCAGTACTTC. Amino acid sequence: CASQGLAGVEQYF.

Note on this clonotype: A much larger clone is a single base away; this may be a read error. Since the CDR3 does not end with the conserved phenylalanine or tryptophan, this likely comes from a read error. DNA for the CDR3: TGTGCCAGCAAGCCCGGCGGGGGGGACAATGAGCAGTTCTTA. Translating gives CASKPGGGDNEQFL. The chain joins TRBV9 to TRBJ2-1, with 9 positions matching TRBD2. CDR3 length equals 14 residues. CDR1 SGDLS and CDR2 YYNGEE come from the germline V gene. The junction had 6 bases not matched to a gene; V was cut back by 6 bases and J by 5 bases.

The chain couples TRBV4-3 to TRBJ2-2; TRBD1 agrees at 9 bases. Germline values: CDR1 LGHNA, CDR2 YSLEER. V trimming: 4 bases; J trimming: 2 bases; junction bases outside the gene matches: 5. The CDR3 runs 16 residues. DNA of the CDR3: TGCGCCAGCAGCCGCGGGACAGGGCGAAACACCGGGGAGCTGTTTTTT. It codes for CASSRGTGRNTGELFF.

J is TRBJ2-5 and V is TRBV28; the D call may be TRBD1 or TRBD2 (5 bases each). CDR3 length: 15 residues. V lost 4 bases, J lost 3 bases, and 15 bases lay in between. The germline gives CDR1 MDHEN, CDR2 SYDVKM. This CDR3 reads CASSSWRGDEETQYF. CDR3 sequence (DNA): TGTGCCAGCAGTTCTTGGAGAGGGGATGAAGAGACCCAGTACTTC.